This TCR beta chain was sequenced in a study of blood T cell repertoires in COVID-19. On the study more broadly: The cDNA or gDNA used as material had been derived from T cells, B-cell-depleted T cells, or PBMCs.

Some clones are missing from TCRdb's copy, which holds only in-frame ones; the method was immunoSEQ multiplex PCR. The sample has about 270,000 clones, 70% to 90% seen once; the top ten hold 8% to 13%. This CDR3 comprises 13 residues. Germline V gene sequence: CDR1 SGHTA, CDR2 FQGNSA. V was shortened by 0 bases and J by 12 bases, with 11 bases between the two germline ends. Material: peripheral blood. The V call is TRBV7-2, the J call TRBJ1-4; D not resolved. This TCR derives from a woman in her seventies with acute or convalescent COVID-19. The CDR3: CASSLALTTELFF. The CDR3 DNA follows: TGTGCCAGCAGCTTAGCGCTAACCACAGAACTGTTTTTT.